The subject of this entry is one T cell receptor (beta chain). Its antigen is not yet known. The record has no base qualities; no much larger clone is one base away. Each collaborating institution followed its own protocols to collect whole blood in K2EDTA tubes. Collaborator samples were shipped for TCRbeta analysis as frozen whole blood, isolated PBMCs, or DNA extracted from either sample type. This sample was included in a study of blood T cell repertoires in COVID-19 (TCRdb year 2020). Some background on the complete study: Samples from collaborators originated in the United States, Italy and Spain and spanned both the acute and convalescent phases of COVID-19. A de-identified subject ID, COVID-19 status, age in years and sex were almost always included in the sample metadata. The dataset comprised deeply sampled blood TCRbeta repertoires from subjects exposed to, actively infected with, or recovered from COVID-19. The prospective study material was composed of cDNA or gDNA derived from T cells, B-cell-depleted T cells, or PBMCs. The repertoires were made available in a free public database intended to serve as a resource for research on the immune response to SARS-CoV-2. Where HLA class I and class II types were available, the types were taken from metadata supplied by the sample provider, not from assay-based typing. The samples were drawn from two sources: the first 160 participants of the ongoing ImmuneRACE study, and fewer than 1,500 subjects contributed by 6 global collaborators.

On the study overall, not on this receptor specifically: How much clinical and demographic metadata was included differed by source and by participant, and the metadata was provided uncurated.

In the germline V gene (reference sequence), CDR1 corresponds to MNHNY and CDR2 to SVGAGI. Measured from the cysteine to the phenylalanine, the CDR3 is 17 residues long. CDR3 DNA only is kept here, 51 bases in frame from base 1. Trimming costs V 5 bases and J 1 base, and their ends lie 18 bases apart. TCRbeta CDR3 regions were amplified from genomic DNA by means of the immunoSEQ Assay, a bias-controlled multiplex PCR. Per the authors' processing: The number of nucleated cells in each sample was estimated from the amplification of reference gene primers within the assay. To quantify the absolute abundance of each unique TCRbeta CDR3 rearrangement, sequence reads were collapsed and filtered. Productive Simpson clonality was computed per sample as the square root of Simpson's diversity index over productive rearrangements. TCRdb holds this immuneACCESS table with in-frame rearrangements only. Some clones are missing; in checked studies, unresolved V genes explain under half, and the rest has no known cause. The DNA was the basis for D and trimming; V, J and clone size are from that table. The sample table lists some 90,000 clones, around 82% of them with a count of one. The ten largest clones add up to 9.5% to 13% of the sample.

Recombination connected TRBV6-6 to TRBJ1-3, and possibly TRBD1, on 5 matching bases. Sequenced: peripheral blood. The sequence was collected from a man aged 65-85 years with active or convalescent COVID-19. The bases read TGTGCCAGCAGTCACCCTACTGGGGGGGGTTCTGGAAACACCATATATTTT. Its amino acids are CASSHPTGGGSGNTIYF.